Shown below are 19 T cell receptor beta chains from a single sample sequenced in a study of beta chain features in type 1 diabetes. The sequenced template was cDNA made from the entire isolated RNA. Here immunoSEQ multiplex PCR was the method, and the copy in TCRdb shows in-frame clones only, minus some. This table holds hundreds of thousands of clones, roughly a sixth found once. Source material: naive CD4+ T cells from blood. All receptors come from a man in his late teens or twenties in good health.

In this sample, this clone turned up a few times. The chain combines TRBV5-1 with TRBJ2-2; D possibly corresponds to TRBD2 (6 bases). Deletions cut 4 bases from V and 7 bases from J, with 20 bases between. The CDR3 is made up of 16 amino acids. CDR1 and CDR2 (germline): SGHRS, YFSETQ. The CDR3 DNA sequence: TGCGCCAGCAGCGATATTCCGGTCGGGGGTAACGGGGAGCTGTTTTTT. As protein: CASSDIPVGGNGELFF.

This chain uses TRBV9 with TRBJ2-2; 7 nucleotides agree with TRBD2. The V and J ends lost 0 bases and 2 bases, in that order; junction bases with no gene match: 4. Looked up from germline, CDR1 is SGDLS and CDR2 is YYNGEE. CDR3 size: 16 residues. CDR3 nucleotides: TGTGCCAGCAGCGTAGCGGCGGGAGTAAACACCGGGGAGCTGTTTTTT. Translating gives CASSVAAGVNTGELFF.

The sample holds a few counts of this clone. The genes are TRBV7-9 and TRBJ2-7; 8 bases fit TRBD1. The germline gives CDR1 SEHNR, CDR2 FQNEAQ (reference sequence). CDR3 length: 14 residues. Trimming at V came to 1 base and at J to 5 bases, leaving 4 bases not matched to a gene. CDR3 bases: TGTGCCAGCAGCTTAGATGTCAGGGGGCACGAGCAGTACTTC. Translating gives CASSLDVRGHEQYF.

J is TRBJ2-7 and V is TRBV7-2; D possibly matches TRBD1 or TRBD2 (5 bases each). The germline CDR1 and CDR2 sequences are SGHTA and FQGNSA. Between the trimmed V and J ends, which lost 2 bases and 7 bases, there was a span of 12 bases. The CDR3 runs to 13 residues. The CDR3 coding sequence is TGTGCCAGCAGCTTACAAGGGGCGGGTGAGCAGTACTTC. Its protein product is CASSLQGAGEQYF.

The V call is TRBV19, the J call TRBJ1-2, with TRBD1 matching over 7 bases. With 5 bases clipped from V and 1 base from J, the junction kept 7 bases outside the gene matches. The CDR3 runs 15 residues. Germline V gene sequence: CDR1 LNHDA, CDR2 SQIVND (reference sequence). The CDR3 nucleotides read TGTGCCAGTAGTTCCACCGGGACAGATAACTATGGCTACACCTTC. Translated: CASSSTGTDNYGYTF. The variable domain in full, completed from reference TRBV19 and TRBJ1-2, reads DGGITQSPKYLFRKEGQNVTLSCEQNLNHDAMYWYRQDPGQGLRLIYYSQIVNDFQKGDIAEGYSVSREKKESFPLTVTSAQKNPTAFYLCASSSTGTDNYGYTFGSGTRLTVV.

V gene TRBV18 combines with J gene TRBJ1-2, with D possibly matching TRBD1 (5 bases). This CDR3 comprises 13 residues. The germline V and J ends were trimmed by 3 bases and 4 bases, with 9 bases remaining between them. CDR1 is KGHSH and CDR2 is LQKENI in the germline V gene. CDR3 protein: CASSPVGTYGYTF. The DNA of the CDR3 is TGTGCCAGCTCACCGGTGGGGACCTATGGCTACACCTTC.

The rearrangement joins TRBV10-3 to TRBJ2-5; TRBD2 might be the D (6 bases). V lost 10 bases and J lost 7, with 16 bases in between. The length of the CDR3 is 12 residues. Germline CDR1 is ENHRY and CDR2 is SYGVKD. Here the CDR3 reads CATSAPGGTQYF. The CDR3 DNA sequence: TGTGCCACCTCAGCCCCCGGGGGGACCCAGTACTTC.

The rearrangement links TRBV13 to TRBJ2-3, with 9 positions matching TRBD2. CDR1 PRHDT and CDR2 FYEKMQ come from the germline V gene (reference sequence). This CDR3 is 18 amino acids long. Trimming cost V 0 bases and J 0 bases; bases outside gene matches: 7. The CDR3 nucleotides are TGTGCCAGCAGCTTAGGTCTAGCGGGGCTCGCTAGCACAGATACGCAGTATTTT. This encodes CASSLGLAGLASTDTQYF.

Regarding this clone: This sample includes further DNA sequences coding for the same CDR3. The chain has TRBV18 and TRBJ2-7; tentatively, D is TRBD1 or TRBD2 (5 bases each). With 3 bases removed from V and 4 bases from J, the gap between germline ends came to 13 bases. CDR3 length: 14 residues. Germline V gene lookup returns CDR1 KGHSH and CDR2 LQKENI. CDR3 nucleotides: TGTGCCAGCTCACCGAGGGACGGATCTTACGAGCAGTACTTC. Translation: CASSPRDGSYEQYF.

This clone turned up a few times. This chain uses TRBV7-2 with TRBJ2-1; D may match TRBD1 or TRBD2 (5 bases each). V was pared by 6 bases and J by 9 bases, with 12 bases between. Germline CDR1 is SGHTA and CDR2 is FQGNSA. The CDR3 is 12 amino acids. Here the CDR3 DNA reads TGTGCCAGCAGGCTAGGGACGGTTGAGCAGTTCTTC. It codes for CASRLGTVEQFF. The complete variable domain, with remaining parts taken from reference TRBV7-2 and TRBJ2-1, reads GAGVSQSPSNKVTEKGKDVELRCDPISGHTALYWYRQSLGQGLEFLIYFQGNSAPDKSGLPSDRFSAERTGGSVSTLTIQRTQQEDSAVYLCASRLGTVEQFFGPGTRLTVL.

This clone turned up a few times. The CDR3 protein is CASSIRLSSGGKYNEQFF. The CDR3 DNA reads TGTGCCAGTAGTATTAGATTATCTAGCGGGGGCAAATACAATGAGCAGTTCTTC. The chain has TRBV19 and TRBJ2-1, with 10 bases matching TRBD2. With V trimmed by 3 bases and J by 4 bases, 12 bases remained unmatched. The CDR3 contains 18 residues. CDR1 and CDR2 (germline): LNHDA, SQIVND (reference sequence).

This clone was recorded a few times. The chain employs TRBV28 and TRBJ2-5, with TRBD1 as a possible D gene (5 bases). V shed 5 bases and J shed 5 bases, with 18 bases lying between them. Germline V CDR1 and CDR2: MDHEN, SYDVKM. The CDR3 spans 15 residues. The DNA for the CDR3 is TGTGCCAGCAGTAGTTCAGGGCAGGGTATGGAGACCCAGTACTTC. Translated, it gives CASSSSGQGMETQYF.

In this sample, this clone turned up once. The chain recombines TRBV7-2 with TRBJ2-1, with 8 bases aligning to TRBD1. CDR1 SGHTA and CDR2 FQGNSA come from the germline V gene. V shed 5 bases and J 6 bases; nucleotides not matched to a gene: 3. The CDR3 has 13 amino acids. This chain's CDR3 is CASSTTGVNEQFF. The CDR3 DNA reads TGTGCCAGCAGCACGACAGGGGTCAATGAGCAGTTCTTC.

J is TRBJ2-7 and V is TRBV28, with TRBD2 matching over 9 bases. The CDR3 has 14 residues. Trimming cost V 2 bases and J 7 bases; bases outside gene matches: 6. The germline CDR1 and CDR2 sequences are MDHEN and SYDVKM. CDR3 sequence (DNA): TGTGCCAGCAGTTTAGGCGGGGGGGCCAATGAGCAGTACTTC. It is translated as CASSLGGGANEQYF.

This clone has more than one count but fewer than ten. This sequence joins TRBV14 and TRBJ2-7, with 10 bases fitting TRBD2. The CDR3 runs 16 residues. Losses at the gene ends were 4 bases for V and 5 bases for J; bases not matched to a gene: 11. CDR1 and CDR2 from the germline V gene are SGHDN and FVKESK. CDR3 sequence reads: CASSRLGLAEINEQYF. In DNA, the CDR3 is TGTGCCAGCAGCCGACTCGGACTAGCGGAGATAAACGAGCAGTACTTC.

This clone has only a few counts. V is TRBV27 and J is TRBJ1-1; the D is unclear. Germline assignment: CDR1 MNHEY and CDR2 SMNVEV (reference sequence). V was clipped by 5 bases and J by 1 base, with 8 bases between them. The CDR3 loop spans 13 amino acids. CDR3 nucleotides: TGTGCCAGCAGTGCCCTAGGGAACACTGAAGCTTTCTTT. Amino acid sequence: CASSALGNTEAFF.

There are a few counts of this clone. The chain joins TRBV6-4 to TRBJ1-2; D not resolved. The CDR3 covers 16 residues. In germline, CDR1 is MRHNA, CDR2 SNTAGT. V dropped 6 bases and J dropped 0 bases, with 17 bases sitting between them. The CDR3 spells CASRGPGTETNYGYTF. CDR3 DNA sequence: TGTGCCAGCAGAGGCCCAGGCACTGAGACTAACTATGGCTACACCTTC.

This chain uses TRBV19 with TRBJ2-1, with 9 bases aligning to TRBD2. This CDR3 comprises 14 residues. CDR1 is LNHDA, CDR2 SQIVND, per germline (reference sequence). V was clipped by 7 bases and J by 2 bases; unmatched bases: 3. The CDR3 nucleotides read TGTGCCAGTACCCGGACTAGCGCCTACAATGAGCAGTTCTTC. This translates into CASTRTSAYNEQFF.

The CDR3 sequence is CASSLVRSSYEQYF. The CDR3 DNA follows: TGTGCCAGCAGCTTAGTCCGGAGCTCCTACGAGCAGTACTTC. The rearrangement uses TRBV7-2 and TRBJ2-7; no clear D gene. There are 14 residues in the CDR3. Germline V gives CDR1 SGHTA, CDR2 FQGNSA. With 1 base removed from V and 0 bases from J, the gap between germline ends came to 7 bases.